Listed below are T cell receptor beta chains from one sample, sequenced in a study of T cell responses to AZD1222 COVID-19 vaccine. The data were produced by immunoSEQ multiplex PCR, yet TCRdb's version contains in-frame clones alone and is incomplete. The data contain more than 95,000 clones, approximately 90% of them singletons. This specimen consisted of peripheral blood, obtained on day 0 of AZD1222 vaccination. These receptors originate from an adult in good health. Both conserved end residues are part of each CDR3. D genes are given only for firm matches. A clone size is listed for some rows: how often the clone was seen (once, few, many), or a class if it is expanded.

v_gene: TRBV5-6
d_gene: .
j_gene: TRBJ1-6
abundance: .
CDR3nt: TGTGCCAGCAGCTTAGACACGCCATATAATTCACCCCTCCACTTT
CDR3aa: CASSLDTPYNSPLHF

v_gene: TRBV29-1
d_gene: TRBD1
j_gene: TRBJ1-2
abundance: .
CDR3nt: TGCAGCGTTCTGGGACAGGACTATGGCTACACCTTC
CDR3aa: CSVLGQDYGYTF

v_gene: TRBV18
d_gene: TRBD1
j_gene: TRBJ2-1
abundance: .
CDR3nt: TGTGCCAGCTCAAAGGACAGGGGACACAATGAGCAGTTCTTC
CDR3aa: CASSKDRGHNEQFF

v_gene: TRBV7-2
d_gene: TRBD1
j_gene: TRBJ2-5
abundance: .
CDR3nt: TGTGCCAGCAGCCAACAGGGGGCGGAAGAGACCCAGTACTTC
CDR3aa: CASSQQGAEETQYF

v_gene: TRBV29-1
d_gene: TRBD1
j_gene: TRBJ1-4
abundance: .
CDR3nt: TGCAGCGTGGTGACAGGGCCTAATGAAAAACTGTTTTTT
CDR3aa: CSVVTGPNEKLFF

v_gene: TRBV3-1/TRBV3-2
d_gene: TRBD2
j_gene: TRBJ2-5
abundance: .
CDR3nt: TGTGCCAGCAGCCAAGATCTTTCGGCTAGCGGGTTCGCCGGGGAGACCCAGTACTTC
CDR3aa: CASSQDLSASGFAGETQYF

v_gene: TRBV11-2
d_gene: .
j_gene: TRBJ1-1
abundance: .
CDR3nt: TGTGCCAGCAGCTTAGCACGGTTCACTGAAGCTTTCTTT
CDR3aa: CASSLARFTEAFF

v_gene: TRBV27
d_gene: TRBD1
j_gene: TRBJ1-5
abundance: .
CDR3nt: TGTGCCAGCAGTTTCACCGGGACAGGGATCGATCAGCCCCAGCATTTT
CDR3aa: CASSFTGTGIDQPQHF

v_gene: TRBV18
d_gene: .
j_gene: TRBJ1-3
abundance: .
CDR3nt: TGTGCCAGCTCACCTCGTGGAGGGAACCTCTCTGGAAACACCATATATTTT
CDR3aa: CASSPRGGNLSGNTIYF

v_gene: TRBV2
d_gene: TRBD2
j_gene: TRBJ2-7
abundance: .
CDR3nt: TGTGCCATTAGACTAGCGGGCGCCTACGAGCAGTACTTC
CDR3aa: CAIRLAGAYEQYF

v_gene: TRBV19
d_gene: TRBD2
j_gene: TRBJ2-1
abundance: .
CDR3nt: TGTGCCAGTAGTATCCCGGGACTAGCGGGAGGAAATGAGCAGTTCTTC
CDR3aa: CASSIPGLAGGNEQFF

v_gene: TRBV15
d_gene: .
j_gene: TRBJ1-5
abundance: .
CDR3nt: TGTGCCACCAGTCAAGGGGTGGTAGGCAATCAGCCCCAGCATTTT
CDR3aa: CATSQGVVGNQPQHF

v_gene: TRBV3-1/TRBV3-2
d_gene: .
j_gene: TRBJ1-4
abundance: .
CDR3nt: TGTGCCAGCAGCCAAGGCCAGGGTAATGAAAAACTGTTTTTT
CDR3aa: CASSQGQGNEKLFF

v_gene: TRBV9
d_gene: .
j_gene: TRBJ2-2
abundance: .
CDR3nt: TGTGCCAGCAGCGTAGTCGGGGCGGCCGGGGAGCTGTTTTTT
CDR3aa: CASSVVGAAGELFF

v_gene: TRBV18
d_gene: .
j_gene: TRBJ1-5
abundance: few
CDR3nt: TGTGCCAGCTCACCCCTCGCTAGCAATCAGCCCCAGCATTTT
CDR3aa: CASSPLASNQPQHF

v_gene: TRBV5-1
d_gene: TRBD1
j_gene: TRBJ2-1
abundance: .
CDR3nt: TGCGCCAGCAGCTCCGGGGACAGGTACAATGAGCAGTTCTTC
CDR3aa: CASSSGDRYNEQFF

v_gene: TRBV11-2
d_gene: .
j_gene: TRBJ2-3
abundance: .
CDR3nt: TGTGCCAGCAGCTTAAGACAGGACAGCACAGATACGCAGTATTTT
CDR3aa: CASSLRQDSTDTQYF

v_gene: TRBV4-1
d_gene: .
j_gene: TRBJ2-5
abundance: .
CDR3nt: TGCGCCAGCAGCCAAGTCTCCGGGACCCCTCCGAGGGAGACCCAGTACTTC
CDR3aa: CASSQVSGTPPRETQYF